The entry that follows covers one T cell receptor (beta chain) sequence. The junction shows a germline mismatch at one end, possibly a read error. The data were taken from a study of blood T cell repertoires in COVID-19. Original methodology: Nucleated cell counts were estimated from reference gene primer amplification. This table comes from immunoSEQ multiplex PCR, and its TCRdb copy is limited to in-frame clones, with some not included. V, J and clone size are those of that table, while D and trimming were read from the DNA. This sample has roughly 400,000 clones, with 70% to 90% found just once. Assignment of participants to cohorts was predicated upon participant-reported clinical history. This CDR3 has 13 amino acids. Per the germline V gene, CDR1 is SSHAT and CDR2 is FNYEAQ (reference sequence).

The gene calls are TRBV7-7 and TRBJ2-1; no reliable D call. The source is a woman in her late teens or twenties who had been exposed to COVID-19. Sequenced input: PBMCs or T cells enriched from blood (not recorded which). The CDR3 sequence: CASSLSVNNEQFF. CDR3 in DNA: TGTGCTAGCAGCTTAAGCGTAAACAATGAGCAGTTCTTC.